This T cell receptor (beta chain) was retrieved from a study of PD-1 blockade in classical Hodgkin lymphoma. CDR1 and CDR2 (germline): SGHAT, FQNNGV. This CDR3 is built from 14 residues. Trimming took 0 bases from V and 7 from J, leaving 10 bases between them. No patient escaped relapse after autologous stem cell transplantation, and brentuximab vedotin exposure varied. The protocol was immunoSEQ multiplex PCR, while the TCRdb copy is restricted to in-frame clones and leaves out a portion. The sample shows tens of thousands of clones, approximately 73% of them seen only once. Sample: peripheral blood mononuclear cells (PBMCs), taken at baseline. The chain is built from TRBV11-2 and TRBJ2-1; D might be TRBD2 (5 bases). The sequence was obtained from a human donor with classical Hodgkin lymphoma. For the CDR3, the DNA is TGTGCCAGCAGCTTAGAGCGGGTCAGGAATGAGCAGTTCTTC. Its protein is CASSLERVRNEQFF.